This T cell receptor (beta chain) was profiled in a study of blood T cell repertoires in COVID-19. Study summary: Italy, Spain and the United States were the sources of the convalescent and acute COVID-19 samples.

TCRdb's table, derived via immunoSEQ multiplex PCR, lists solely in-frame clones and lacks some. This table holds about 70,000 clones, over 70% found once. Trimming at V came to 5 bases and at J to 13 bases, leaving 9 bases not matched to a gene. The CDR3 is 12 amino acids. The chain is built from TRBV12-3 or TRBV12-4 and TRBJ1-2; 8 bases are shared with TRBD1. This sequence originates from a human donor in a cohort sampled during active COVID-19. Source material: peripheral blood. The CDR3 spells CASSPGQDPPTF. CDR3 sequence (DNA): TGTGCCAGCAGTCCGGGACAGGACCCCCCCACCTTC.